The 9 T cell receptor beta chains below were found in one sample sequenced in a study of T cells in Graves' hyperthyroidism and ophthalmopathy. From RNA transcripts, TCR beta CDR3 regions were amplified. Using the HTBI primer set, a first-round RT-PCR was run on the TCR CDR3. TCRdb recomputed calls from the multiplex PCR reads with MiXCR, one row per CDR3 protein. The data show 500,000 or so distinct CDR3 sequences, roughly 18% seen once. The material sequenced was blood. These receptor sequences come from a woman younger than 30 with Graves' ophthalmopathy.

The table lists this clonotype with many counts. V is TRBV7-8 and J is TRBJ2-7; D is uncertain. The germline V gene has CDR1 SGHVS and CDR2 FQNEAQ. V gave up 2 bases and J gave up 3 bases, with 8 bases separating them. CDR3 length equals 13 residues. The CDR3 sequence is CASSLPENYEQYF. In DNA form, the CDR3 reads TGTGCCAGCAGCTTACCGGAGAACTACGAGCAGTACTTC.

This clonotype was recorded a few times. The V call is TRBV24-1, the J call TRBJ1-5; D ambiguous. There are 12 residues in the CDR3. CDR1 is KGHDR and CDR2 is SFDVKD in the germline V gene. Trimming pared 2 bases from V and 3 bases from J, leaving 1 base between. The chain's CDR3 is CATSDSNQPQHF. CDR3 coding DNA: TGTGCCACCAGTGATTCCAATCAGCCCCAGCATTTT.

This clonotype came up many times. The chain carries TRBV13 and TRBJ2-3; 11 bases match TRBD2. Trimming cost V 8 bases and J 3 bases; bases outside gene matches: 7. CDR1 and CDR2 from the germline V gene are PRHDT and FYEKMQ (reference sequence). The CDR3 contains 15 residues. CDR3 residues: CASALGTSGTDTQYF. CDR3 bases: TGTGCCAGCGCATTAGGGACTAGCGGAACAGATACGCAGTATTTT.

Regarding this clonotype: A much more abundant neighbour one base away suggests this may be a read error. The chain combines TRBV20-1 with TRBJ2-7, with a tentative D call TRBD1 (6 bases). The end of the DNA is better explained by TRBJ2-1, so the J call may be wrong. Germline CDR1 is DFQATT and CDR2 is SNEGSKA (reference sequence). This CDR3 has 16 amino acids. The CDR3 nucleotides read TGCAGTGCTGACGGATTTGGGACATCAGGATCCTACGAGCAGTTCTTC. It is translated as CSADGFGTSGSYEQFF.

This chain uses TRBV30 with TRBJ2-7; a weak D match, TRBD1 (7 bases). Germline V gene sequence: CDR1 GTSNPN, CDR2 SVGIG (reference sequence). The CDR3 totals 13 residues. V was pared by 3 bases and J by 5 bases, with 14 bases between. CDR3 sequence: CAWSLTGRHEQYF. The CDR3 bases are TGTGCCTGGAGCCTGACAGGGAGGCACGAGCAGTACTTC.

This chain uses TRBV3-1 with TRBJ1-2; D ambiguous. This CDR3 spans 12 amino acids. Germline CDR1 reads LGHDT; CDR2 reads YNNKEL (reference sequence). Between the trimmed V and J ends, which lost 0 bases and 3 bases, there was a span of 2 bases. Here the CDR3 reads CASSQDDYGYTF. As DNA, the CDR3 is TGTGCCAGCAGCCAAGACGACTATGGCTACACCTTC.

This clonotype was counted a few times. The chain combines TRBV5-1 with TRBJ2-1; possibly TRBD1 for D (6 bases). The CDR3 has 16 amino acids. With 2 bases removed from V and 8 bases from J, the gap between germline ends came to 20 bases. The germline gives CDR1 SGHRS, CDR2 YFSETQ. The CDR3 here is CASSFLTGKAGDEQFF. DNA of the CDR3: TGCGCCAGCAGCTTCCTAACAGGGAAAGCTGGAGATGAGCAGTTCTTC.

This clonotype was seen a handful of times. The chain has TRBV20-1 and TRBJ1-5, with a tentative D call TRBD1 (5 bases). CDR1 DFQATT and CDR2 SNEGSKA come from the germline V gene (reference sequence). The CDR3 covers 13 residues. With 4 bases removed from V and 3 bases from J, the gap between germline ends came to 10 bases. CDR3 coding DNA: TGCAGTGCTACGGGACCGTACAATCAGCCCCAGCATTTT. Translating gives CSATGPYNQPQHF.

This chain links TRBV27 with TRBJ2-3, with D unresolved. The germline gives CDR1 MNHEY, CDR2 SMNVEV (reference sequence). This CDR3 has 15 residues. Deletions cut 5 bases from V and 6 bases from J, with 18 bases between. CDR3 protein: CASSTLGGSMDTQYF. The CDR3 DNA follows: TGTGCCAGCAGTACCCTCGGTGGGTCTATGGATACGCAGTATTTT.